This TCR beta chain comes out of a study of T cell responses to AZD1222 COVID-19 vaccine. In germline, CDR1 is MDHEN, CDR2 SYDVKM. Losses at the gene ends were 0 bases for V and 5 bases for J; bases not matched to a gene: 6. The CDR3 runs to 15 residues. Measured with immunoSEQ multiplex PCR; TCRdb has only the in-frame clones, and not every one. The table records about 86,000 clones, 78% of them present only once. Here the sequenced sample was peripheral blood, taken on day 0 of AZD1222 vaccination. The chain employs TRBV28 and TRBJ1-1; 7 bases map to TRBD1. This TCR came from an adult in good health. The CDR3 region has the DNA TGTGCCAGCAGTTTATGGTCAGGGGGAGGGACTGAAGCTTTCTTT. It translates to CASSLWSGGGTEAFF.